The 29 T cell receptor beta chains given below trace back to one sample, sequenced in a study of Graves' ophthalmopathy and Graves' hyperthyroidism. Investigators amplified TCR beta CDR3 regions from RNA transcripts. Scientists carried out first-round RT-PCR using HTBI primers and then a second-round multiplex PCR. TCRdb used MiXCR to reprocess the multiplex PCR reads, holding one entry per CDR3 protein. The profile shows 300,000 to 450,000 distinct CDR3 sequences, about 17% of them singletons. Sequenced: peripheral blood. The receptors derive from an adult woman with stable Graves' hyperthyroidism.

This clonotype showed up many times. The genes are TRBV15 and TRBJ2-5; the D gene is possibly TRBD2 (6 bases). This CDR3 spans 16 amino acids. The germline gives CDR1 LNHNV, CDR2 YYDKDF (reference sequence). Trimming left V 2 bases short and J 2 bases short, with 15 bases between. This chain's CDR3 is CATSRFERRGQETQYF. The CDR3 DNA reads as TGTGCCACCAGCAGATTTGAGCGGAGGGGACAAGAGACCCAGTACTTC.

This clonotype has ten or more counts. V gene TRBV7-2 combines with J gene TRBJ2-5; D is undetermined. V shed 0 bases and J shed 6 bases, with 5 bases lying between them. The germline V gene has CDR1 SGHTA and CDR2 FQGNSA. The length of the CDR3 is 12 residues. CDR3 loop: CASSLASQTQYF. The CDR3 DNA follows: TGTGCCAGCAGCTTAGCATCTCAGACCCAGTACTTC.

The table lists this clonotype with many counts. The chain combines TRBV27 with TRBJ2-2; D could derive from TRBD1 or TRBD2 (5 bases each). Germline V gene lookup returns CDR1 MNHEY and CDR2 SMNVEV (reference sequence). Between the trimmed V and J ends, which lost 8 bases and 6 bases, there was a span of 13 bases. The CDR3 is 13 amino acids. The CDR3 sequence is CASGTLRSGELFF. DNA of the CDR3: TGTGCCAGCGGGACCCTACGATCCGGGGAGCTGTTTTTT.

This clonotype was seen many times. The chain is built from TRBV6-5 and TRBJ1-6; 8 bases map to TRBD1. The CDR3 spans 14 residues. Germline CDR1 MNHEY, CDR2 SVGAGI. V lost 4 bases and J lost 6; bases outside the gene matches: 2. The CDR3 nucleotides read TGTGCCAGCAGTTTCGACAGGGGTAATTCACCCCTCCACTTT. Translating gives CASSFDRGNSPLHF.

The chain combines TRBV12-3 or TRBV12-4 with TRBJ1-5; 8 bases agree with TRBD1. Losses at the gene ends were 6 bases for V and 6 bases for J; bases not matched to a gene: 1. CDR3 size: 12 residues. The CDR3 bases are TGTGCCAGCAGGACAGGGGCTCAGCCCCAGCATTTT. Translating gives CASRTGAQPQHF.

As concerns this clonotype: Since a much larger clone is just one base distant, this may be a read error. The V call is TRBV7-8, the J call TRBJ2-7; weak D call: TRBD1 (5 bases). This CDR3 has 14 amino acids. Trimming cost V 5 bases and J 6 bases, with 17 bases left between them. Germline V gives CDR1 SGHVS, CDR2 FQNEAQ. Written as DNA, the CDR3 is TGTGCCAGCAGCCCAGCAGACAGCCTCTGCGAGCAGTACTTC. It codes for CASSPADSLCEQYF.

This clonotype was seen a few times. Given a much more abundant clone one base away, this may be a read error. The CDR3 DNA sequence: TGCAGTGCTAGTGGACATCCCCAAGAGACCAAGTACTTC. Translating it yields CSASGHPQETKYF. This rearrangement joins TRBV20-1 to TRBJ2-5; a weak D match, TRBD1 (5 bases). CDR1 is DFQATT and CDR2 is SNEGSKA in the germline V gene (reference sequence). The CDR3 runs to 13 residues.

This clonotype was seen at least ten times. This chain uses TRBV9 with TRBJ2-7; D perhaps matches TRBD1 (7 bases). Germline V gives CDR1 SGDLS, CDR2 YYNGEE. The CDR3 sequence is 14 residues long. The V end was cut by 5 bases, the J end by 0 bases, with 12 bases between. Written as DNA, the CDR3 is TGTGCCAGCAGTGTCAGGGGGGACTCCTACGAGCAGTACTTC. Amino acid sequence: CASSVRGDSYEQYF.

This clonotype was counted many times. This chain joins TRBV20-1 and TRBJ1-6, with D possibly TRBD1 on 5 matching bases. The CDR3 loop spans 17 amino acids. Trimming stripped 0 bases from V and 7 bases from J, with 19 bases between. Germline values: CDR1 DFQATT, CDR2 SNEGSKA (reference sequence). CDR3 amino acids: CSAREITAGTDNSPLHF. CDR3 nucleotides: TGCAGTGCTAGAGAGATAACCGCCGGGACGGACAATTCACCCCTCCACTTT.

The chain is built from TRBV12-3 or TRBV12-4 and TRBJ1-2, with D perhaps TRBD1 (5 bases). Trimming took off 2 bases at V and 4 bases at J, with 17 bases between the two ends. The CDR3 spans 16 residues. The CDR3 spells CASSLSGARSGYGYTF. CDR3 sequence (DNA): TGTGCCAGCAGTTTAAGCGGGGCCAGAAGTGGCTATGGCTACACCTTC.

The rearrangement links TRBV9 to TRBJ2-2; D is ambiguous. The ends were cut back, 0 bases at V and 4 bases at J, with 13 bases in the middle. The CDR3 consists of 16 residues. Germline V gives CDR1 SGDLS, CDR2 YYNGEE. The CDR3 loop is CASSVVPSGATGELFF. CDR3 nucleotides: TGTGCCAGCAGCGTAGTACCCTCGGGTGCCACCGGGGAGCTGTTTTTT. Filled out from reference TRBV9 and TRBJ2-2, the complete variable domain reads DSGVTQTPKHLITATGQRVTLRCSPRSGDLSVYWYQQSLDQGLQFLIQYYNGEERAKGNILERFSAQQFPDLHSELNLSSLELGDSALYFCASSVVPSGATGELFFGEGSRLTVL.

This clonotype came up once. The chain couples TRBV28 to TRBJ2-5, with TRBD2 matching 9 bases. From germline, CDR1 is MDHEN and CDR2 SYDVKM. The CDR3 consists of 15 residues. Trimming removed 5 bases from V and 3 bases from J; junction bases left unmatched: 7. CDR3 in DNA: TGTGCCAGCAGTCCCGGACTAGCGCGGGAAGAGACCCAGTACTTC. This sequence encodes CASSPGLAREETQYF.

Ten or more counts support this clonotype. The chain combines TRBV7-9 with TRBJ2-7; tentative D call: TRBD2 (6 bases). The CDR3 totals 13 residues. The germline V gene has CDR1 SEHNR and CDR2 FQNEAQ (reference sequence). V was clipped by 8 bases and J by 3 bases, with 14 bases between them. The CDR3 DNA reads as TGTGCCAGCTCTGCGGGCGGGATCTACGAGCAGTACTTC. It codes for CASSAGGIYEQYF.

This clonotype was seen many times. The chain's CDR3 is CASSTRGRDYGYTF. The CDR3 DNA reads TGTGCCAGTAGTACGAGGGGGCGCGACTATGGCTACACCTTC. V gene TRBV19 combines with J gene TRBJ1-2; 7 bases map to TRBD1. The CDR3 is made up of 14 amino acids. V lost 4 bases and J lost 3; bases outside the gene matches: 5. Looked up from germline, CDR1 is LNHDA and CDR2 is SQIVND (reference sequence).

The chain's CDR3 is CASSSGRTSGGQETQYF. CDR3 DNA sequence: TGTGCCAGCAGCTCTGGCCGGACTAGCGGGGGCCAAGAGACCCAGTACTTC. V and J are TRBV11-2 and TRBJ2-5; TRBD2 matches at 13 bases. The V segment lost 4 bases and the J segment 1 base; nucleotides outside the gene matches: 6. The germline CDR1 and CDR2 sequences are SGHAT and FQNNGV. This CDR3 is 17 amino acids long.

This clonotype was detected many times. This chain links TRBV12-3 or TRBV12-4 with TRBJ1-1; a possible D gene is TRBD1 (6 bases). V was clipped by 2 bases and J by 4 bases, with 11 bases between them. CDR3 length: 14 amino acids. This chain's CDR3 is CASSLFMGATEAFF. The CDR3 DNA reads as TGTGCCAGCAGTTTATTTATGGGGGCCACTGAAGCTTTCTTT.

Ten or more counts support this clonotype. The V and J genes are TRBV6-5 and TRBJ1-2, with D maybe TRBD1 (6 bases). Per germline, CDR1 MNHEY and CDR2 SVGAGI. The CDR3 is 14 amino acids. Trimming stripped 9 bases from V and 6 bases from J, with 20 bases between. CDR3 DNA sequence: TGTGCCAGTTCTTCACTGATAAACAGGGATGGCTACACCTTC. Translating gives CASSSLINRDGYTF.

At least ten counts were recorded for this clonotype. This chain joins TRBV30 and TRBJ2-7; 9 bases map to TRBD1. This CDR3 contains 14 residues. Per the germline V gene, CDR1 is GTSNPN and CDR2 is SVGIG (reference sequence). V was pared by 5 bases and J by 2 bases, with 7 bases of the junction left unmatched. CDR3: CAWDSGTGPYEQYF. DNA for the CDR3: TGTGCCTGGGACTCCGGGACAGGGCCCTACGAGCAGTACTTC.

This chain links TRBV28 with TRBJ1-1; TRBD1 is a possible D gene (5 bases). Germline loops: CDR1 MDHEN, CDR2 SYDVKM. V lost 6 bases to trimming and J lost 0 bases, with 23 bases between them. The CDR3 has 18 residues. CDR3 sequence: CASSHPGRTLLMNTEAFF. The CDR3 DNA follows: TGTGCCAGCAGCCATCCGGGACGGACCCTTCTCATGAACACTGAAGCTTTCTTT. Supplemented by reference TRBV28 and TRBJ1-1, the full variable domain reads DVKVTQSSRYLVKRTGEKVFLECVQDMDHENMFWYRQDPGLGLRLIYFSYDVKMKEKGDIPEGYSVSREKKERFSLILESASTNQTSMYLCASSHPGRTLLMNTEAFFGQGTRLTVV.

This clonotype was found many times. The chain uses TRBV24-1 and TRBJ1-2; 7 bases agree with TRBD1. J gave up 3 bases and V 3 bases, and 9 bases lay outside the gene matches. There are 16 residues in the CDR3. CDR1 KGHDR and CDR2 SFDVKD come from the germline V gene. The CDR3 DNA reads TGTGCCACCAGTGATACCACTTCCAGGGGGTACTATGGCTACACCTTC. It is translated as CATSDTTSRGYYGYTF.

The CDR3 region is CASSQSGAWQYF. The CDR3 nucleotides read TGTGCCAGCAGCCAGAGCGGGGCATGGCAGTACTTC. The chain employs TRBV3-1 and TRBJ2-7; 7 bases agree with TRBD2. The CDR3 runs to 12 residues. Germline CDR1 and CDR2: LGHDT and YNNKEL (reference sequence). The V gene end was trimmed by 3 bases and the J gene end by 9 bases; junction bases not matched to a gene: 5.

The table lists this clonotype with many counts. The CDR3 loop reads CAISDPVGDAEAFF. Here the CDR3 DNA reads TGTGCCATCAGTGACCCGGTGGGGGACGCTGAAGCTTTCTTT. The V gene is TRBV10-3, the J gene TRBJ1-1; D possibly corresponds to TRBD1 (5 bases). V was trimmed by 3 bases and J by 6 bases, leaving 14 bases between them. The CDR3 is made up of 14 amino acids. The germline V gene encodes CDR1 ENHRY and CDR2 SYGVKD.

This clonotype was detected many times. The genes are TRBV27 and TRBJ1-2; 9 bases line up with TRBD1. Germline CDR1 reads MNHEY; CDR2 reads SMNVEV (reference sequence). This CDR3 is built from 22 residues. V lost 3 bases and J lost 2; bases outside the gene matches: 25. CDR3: CASSFGRDRVASSPFLNYGYTF. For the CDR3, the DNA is TGTGCCAGCAGTTTCGGGAGGGACAGGGTCGCATCTTCTCCTTTCCTCAACTATGGCTACACCTTC.

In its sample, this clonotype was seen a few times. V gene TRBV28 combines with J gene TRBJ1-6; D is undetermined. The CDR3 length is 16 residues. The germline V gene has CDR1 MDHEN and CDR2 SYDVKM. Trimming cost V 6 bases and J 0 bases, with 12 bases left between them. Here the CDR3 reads CASSPHESSYNSPLHF. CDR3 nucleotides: TGTGCCAGCAGCCCCCATGAGAGCTCCTATAATTCACCCCTCCACTTT.

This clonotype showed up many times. This CDR3 is CASSPTTSGRGEQYF. The CDR3, as DNA: TGTGCCAGCAGCCCGACGACTAGCGGGAGGGGCGAGCAGTACTTC. V and J are TRBV12-3 or TRBV12-4 and TRBJ2-7, with TRBD2 matching over 14 bases. The trim removed 6 bases at V and 6 bases at J, leaving 7 bases unmatched. The CDR3 extends over 15 amino acids.

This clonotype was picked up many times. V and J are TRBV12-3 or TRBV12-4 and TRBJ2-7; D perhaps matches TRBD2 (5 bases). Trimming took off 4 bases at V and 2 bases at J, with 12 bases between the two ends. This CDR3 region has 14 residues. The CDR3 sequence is CASSSWEYPYEQYF. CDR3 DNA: TGTGCCAGCAGTTCCTGGGAGTACCCCTACGAGCAGTACTTC.

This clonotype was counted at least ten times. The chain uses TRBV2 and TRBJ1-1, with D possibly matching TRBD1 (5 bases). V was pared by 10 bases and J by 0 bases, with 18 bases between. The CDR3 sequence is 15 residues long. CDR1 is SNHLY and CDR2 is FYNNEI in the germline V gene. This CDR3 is CATETPHRMNTEAFF. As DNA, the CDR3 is TGTGCCACTGAAACCCCACACAGGATGAACACTGAAGCTTTCTTT.

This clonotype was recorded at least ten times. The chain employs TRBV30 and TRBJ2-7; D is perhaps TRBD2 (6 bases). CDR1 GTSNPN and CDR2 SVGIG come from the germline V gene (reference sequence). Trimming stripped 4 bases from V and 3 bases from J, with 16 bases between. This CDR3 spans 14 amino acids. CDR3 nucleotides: TGTGCCTGGAATCGGGCAGGGAGGAACTACGAGCAGTACTTC. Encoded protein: CAWNRAGRNYEQYF. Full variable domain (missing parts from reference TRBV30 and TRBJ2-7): SQTIHQWPATLVQPVGSPLSLECTVEGTSNPNLYWYRQAAGRGLQLLFYSVGIGQISSEVPQNLSASRPQDRQFILSSKKLLLSDSGFYLCAWNRAGRNYEQYFGPGTRLTVT.

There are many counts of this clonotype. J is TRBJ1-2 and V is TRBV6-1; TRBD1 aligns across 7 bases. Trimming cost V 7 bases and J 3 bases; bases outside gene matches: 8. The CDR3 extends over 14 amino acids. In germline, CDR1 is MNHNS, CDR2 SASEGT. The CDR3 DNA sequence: TGTGCCAGCACCAAAGACAGGGAATACTATGGCTACACCTTC. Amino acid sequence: CASTKDREYYGYTF.